Each of the 22 T cell receptor beta chains below was sequenced from the same sample in a study of blood T cells in healthy people across ages. For the second PCR, which ran for roughly 6 to 12 cycles, a sample-barcoded 5' primer and a J-beta primer mix were used. TCRdb re-analysed the 5' RACE reads in MiXCR, keeping a single row per CDR3 protein. This table holds roughly 730,000 distinct CDR3 sequences, around 50% found once. The sample taken for sequencing was blood. These receptors were taken from a man in his forties in good health.

This chain joins TRBV24-1 and TRBJ2-3; D possibly corresponds to TRBD1 (6 bases). Germline-derived CDR1 and CDR2 are KGHDR and SFDVKD. The V and J ends lost 4 bases and 3 bases respectively, with 28 bases between them. The length of the CDR3 is 20 residues. The DNA of the CDR3 is TGTGCCACCAGTGAAGGCAGGGTAGGTGCTTTGGGACAACCGACAGATACGCAGTATTTT. Protein sequence: CATSEGRVGALGQPTDTQYF.

This clonotype was detected only a few times. The V call is TRBV29-1, the J call TRBJ1-4, with D hard to call. The CDR3 totals 15 residues. The V and J ends lost 3 bases and 0 bases respectively, with 11 bases between them. The germline V gene has CDR1 SQVTM and CDR2 ANQGSEA. CDR3 DNA: TGCAGCGTTGATGGAGGGAGTGCAACTAATGAAAAACTGTTTTTT. Translating gives CSVDGGSATNEKLFF.

The chain is built from TRBV7-8 and TRBJ2-1, with a tentative D call TRBD2 (6 bases). Germline loops: CDR1 SGHVS, CDR2 FQNEAQ. CDR3 size: 14 residues. With 4 bases removed from V and 8 bases from J, the gap between germline ends came to 15 bases. CDR3 region: CASSSGSFGDEQFF. The CDR3 nucleotides read TGTGCCAGCAGCTCCGGGAGCTTCGGTGATGAGCAGTTCTTC.

The CDR3 reads CATLLGGNTNEKLFF. CDR3 DNA: TGTGCCACTCTACTAGGCGGTAACACTAATGAAAAACTGTTTTTT. The chain links TRBV15 to TRBJ1-4; no clear D gene. Trimming removed 9 bases at V and 2 bases at J, with 16 bases between. Germline CDR1 and CDR2: LNHNV and YYDKDF (reference sequence). The CDR3 is 15 amino acids.

There are a few counts of this clonotype. V and J are TRBV7-8 and TRBJ2-7; D is unresolved. Germline-derived CDR1 and CDR2 are SGHVS and FQNEAQ. V dropped 2 bases and J dropped 5 bases, with 16 bases sitting between them. The CDR3 loop spans 15 amino acids. The CDR3 DNA reads TGTGCCAGCAGCTTACCCGGAGCCCTTGGGAACGAGCAGTACTTC. Its translation: CASSLPGALGNEQYF. Variable domain in full (rest from reference TRBV7-8 and TRBJ2-7): GAGVSQSPRYKVAKRGQDVALRCDPISGHVSLFWYQQALGQGPEFLTYFQNEAQLDKSGLPSDRFFAERPEGSVSTLKIQRTQQEDSAVYLCASSLPGALGNEQYFGPGTRLTVT.

About this clonotype itself: The germline gene is not matched at one end of the junction; a read error may be the cause. This chain joins TRBV20-1 and TRBJ2-1; TRBD1 matches 8 bases. The assigned J gene may be wrong: the sequence end matches TRBJ2-7 better. The CDR3 covers 13 residues. The V gene's germline CDR1 is DFQATT and CDR2 SNEGSKA (reference sequence). The CDR3 DNA sequence: TGCAGTGCTAGACAGGGGGCCTCCGACGAGCAGTACTTC. Its translation: CSARQGASDEQYF.

This sequence joins TRBV29-1 and TRBJ2-5; TRBD2 matches 9 bases. This CDR3 is built from 15 residues. V was clipped by 7 bases and J by 3 bases; unmatched bases: 12. The germline V gene has CDR1 SQVTM and CDR2 ANQGSEA. The CDR3 DNA reads as TGCAGCGGAGAGCGCTGGGTAGCGGGAGAAGAGACCCAGTACTTC. Amino acids: CSGERWVAGEETQYF.

V and J are TRBV6-2 or TRBV6-3 and TRBJ1-2; D is possibly TRBD1 (5 bases). The germline V gene encodes CDR1 MNHEY and CDR2 SVGEGT. There are 15 residues in the CDR3. V was trimmed by 7 bases and J by 6 bases, leaving 21 bases between them. CDR3 amino acids: CASTKTPLGEDGYTF. CDR3 DNA: TGTGCCAGCACCAAAACCCCGTTAGGGGAGGATGGCTACACCTTC.

The chain is built from TRBV6-5 and TRBJ1-5; 12 nucleotides match TRBD1. The CDR3 extends over 15 amino acids. Per the germline V gene, CDR1 is MNHEY and CDR2 is SVGAGI. V was pared by 6 bases and J by 7 bases, with 7 bases of the junction left unmatched. DNA of the CDR3: TGTGCCAGCAGCCGGGACAGGGGGCCGGGGCAGCCCCAGCATTTT. This gives the protein CASSRDRGPGQPQHF.

This chain links TRBV7-2 with TRBJ1-2; no clear D. This CDR3 spans 11 amino acids. Germline assignment: CDR1 SGHTA and CDR2 FQGNSA. Trimming took off 7 bases at V and 5 bases at J, with 8 bases between the two ends. The CDR3 DNA is TGTGCCAGCAACCCGGATTATGGCTACACCTTC. Its translation is CASNPDYGYTF.

V usage is TRBV7-2 and J usage is TRBJ2-3; the match to TRBD2 covers 11 bases. V dropped 0 bases and J dropped 7; count of bases not matched to a gene: 15. Germline CDR1 and CDR2: SGHTA and FQGNSA. This CDR3 has 19 residues. The CDR3 DNA is TGTGCCAGCAGCTTAGCTGGCCGGGGTACTAGCGGGAGACGCCATACGCAGTATTTT. Its translation is CASSLAGRGTSGRRHTQYF.

This clonotype was detected only a few times. CDR3 in amino acids: CASSGWPNSYEQYF. In DNA form, the CDR3 reads TGTGCCAGCAGTGGCTGGCCTAACTCCTACGAGCAGTACTTC. V is TRBV2 and J is TRBJ2-7; D remains unclear. V was trimmed by 4 bases and J by 0 bases, leaving 10 bases between them. CDR3 size: 14 residues. Germline V CDR1 and CDR2: SNHLY, FYNNEI.

The chain employs TRBV7-9 and TRBJ2-7, with unresolved D. The V gene's germline CDR1 is SEHNR and CDR2 FQNEAQ (reference sequence). The CDR3 is made up of 12 amino acids. The V end was cut by 3 bases, the J end by 5 bases, with 8 bases between. In DNA form, the CDR3 reads TGTGCCAGCAGCTTGGCCACCCACGAGCAGTACTTC. Its translation: CASSLATHEQYF.

V and J are TRBV28 and TRBJ2-7; 8 bases are shared with TRBD1. CDR1 MDHEN and CDR2 SYDVKM come from the germline V gene. V dropped 3 bases and J dropped 2; count of bases not matched to a gene: 6. The CDR3 is 15 amino acids. As DNA, the CDR3 is TGTGCCAGCAGTTTCCTCGGACAGGGCCCCTACGAGCAGTACTTC. This gives the protein CASSFLGQGPYEQYF.

The genes are TRBV9 and TRBJ2-7; D is unclear. The germline V gene has CDR1 SGDLS and CDR2 YYNGEE. This CDR3 is 15 amino acids long. V was trimmed by 2 bases and J by 2 bases, leaving 14 bases between them. CDR3 nucleotides: TGTGCCAGCAGCGTTGGTGGCAGCCTTACCTACGAGCAGTACTTC. This codes for CASSVGGSLTYEQYF.

This clonotype occurred many times. The chain recombines TRBV14 with TRBJ2-3; TRBD2 agrees at 7 bases. CDR1 is SGHDN, CDR2 FVKESK, per germline. The CDR3 contains 15 residues. V lost 1 base to trimming and J lost 8 bases; unmatched junction nucleotides: 9. CDR3: CASSQGSGGVGTQYF. The DNA for the CDR3 is TGTGCCAGCAGCCAAGGATCGGGGGGAGTCGGTACGCAGTATTTT.

The table lists this clonotype with many counts. The gene calls are TRBV7-8 and TRBJ2-1; 8 bases match TRBD1. V gave up 2 bases and J gave up 6 bases; unmatched junction bases: 3. Germline CDR1 SGHVS, CDR2 FQNEAQ. The CDR3 extends over 14 amino acids. The DNA of the CDR3 is TGTGCCAGCAGCTTAAGGACAGGGATCAATGAGCAGTTCTTC. This encodes CASSLRTGINEQFF.

This chain uses TRBV6-5 with TRBJ2-1, with D possibly matching TRBD1 (6 bases). The CDR3 covers 16 residues. CDR1 is MNHEY and CDR2 is SVGAGI in the germline V gene. Between the trimmed V and J ends, which lost 6 bases and 7 bases, there was a span of 22 bases. CDR3 in DNA: TGTGCCAGCAGCTCTCTACAGGGAACGGGCGGGAATGAGCAGTTCTTC. Encoded protein: CASSSLQGTGGNEQFF.

There are a few counts of this clonotype. The chain joins TRBV7-3 to TRBJ2-4; 9 bases map to TRBD2. CDR3 length: 14 residues. Germline lookup yields CDR1 SGHTA and CDR2 FQGTGA. Losses at the gene ends were 4 bases for V and 9 bases for J; bases not matched to a gene: 7. The CDR3 protein is CASSSGGGGVIQYF. CDR3 coding DNA: TGTGCCAGCAGCTCCGGCGGGGGGGGAGTCATTCAGTACTTC.

The chain is built from TRBV10-3 and TRBJ1-1; no clear D. The CDR3 is 16 residues long. Trimming removed 0 bases from V and 4 bases from J, with 15 bases in between. Germline CDR1 is ENHRY and CDR2 is SYGVKD. The CDR3 spells CAISESYGGSGTEAFF. In DNA, the CDR3 is TGTGCCATCAGTGAGTCTTACGGTGGGAGCGGCACTGAAGCTTTCTTT.

Ten or more counts support this clonotype. This sequence joins TRBV9 and TRBJ2-7, with TRBD2 as a possible D gene (5 bases). CDR1 SGDLS and CDR2 YYNGEE come from the germline V gene. The V end was cut by 5 bases, the J end by 1 base, with 10 bases between. The CDR3 sequence is 13 residues long. CDR3 region: CASSPRGSYEQYF. In DNA form, the CDR3 reads TGTGCCAGCAGTCCCCGGGGATCCTACGAGCAGTACTTC.

The chain combines TRBV2 with TRBJ1-2; D is perhaps TRBD1 (6 bases). Germline V gene lookup returns CDR1 SNHLY and CDR2 FYNNEI. There are 14 residues in the CDR3. V was shortened by 8 bases and J by 3 bases, with 16 bases between the two germline ends. CDR3 region: CASQPGGRDYGYTF. CDR3 coding DNA: TGTGCCAGCCAGCCTGGGGGCAGAGACTATGGCTACACCTTC.